Listed below are T cell receptor beta chains from one sample, sequenced in a study of neurological immune-mediated disorders. MiXCR was run by TCRdb on the 5' RACE reads, yielding one entry per CDR3 protein. Of some 16,000 distinct CDR3 sequences listed, around 9.7% are singletons. Specimen: CD8+ T cells from blood. These receptors all come from a man aged 45-65 years in good health. CDR3s include the opening cysteine and the closing phenylalanine or tryptophan. A D gene is named only where the DNA matches it firmly. Clone size is given for some rows only: seen once, a few or many times, or a class if the clone is expanded.

- | TRBJ2-1 | TRBV15 | many | CATSRVRNPYNEQFF | TGTGCCACCAGCAGAGTTCGAAATCCCTACAATGAGCAGTTCTTC
TRBD2 | TRBJ2-1 | TRBV10-3 | many | CATRLAEDNEQFF | TGTGCCACTCGACTAGCGGAAGACAATGAGCAGTTCTTC
- | TRBJ2-7 | TRBV7-9 | many | CASSSGVYEQYF | TGTGCCAGCAGCTCCGGGGTCTACGAGCAGTACTTC
- | TRBJ2-6 | TRBV15 | many | CATRGGRSGANVLTF | TGTGCCACCAGGGGGGGGCGGTCTGGGGCCAACGTCCTGACTTTC
TRBD2 | TRBJ2-7 | TRBV7-9 | many | CASSEASGRVLVRDEQYF | TGTGCCAGCAGCGAGGCCAGCGGGAGAGTCCTCGTCCGTGACGAGCAGTACTTC
TRBD2 | TRBJ2-7 | TRBV28 | many | CASSWTSDYEQYF | TGTGCCAGCAGTTGGACTAGCGACTACGAGCAGTACTTC
- | TRBJ2-7 | TRBV4-3 | many | CASSQWSGYEQYF | TGCGCCAGCAGCCAATGGTCAGGCTACGAGCAGTACTTC
- | TRBJ2-3 | TRBV5-8 | many | CASSLDPGRLTDTQYF | TGTGCCAGCAGCTTGGATCCGGGACGATTAACAGATACGCAGTATTTT
- | TRBJ2-3 | TRBV18 | many | CASSHPDSGSTDTQYF | TGTGCCAGCTCACATCCCGACAGCGGTAGCACAGATACGCAGTATTTT
TRBD2 | TRBJ2-7 | TRBV6-2/TRBV6-3 | many | CASSQREGHDEQYF | TGTGCCAGCAGTCAGCGGGAGGGCCACGACGAGCAGTACTTC
- | TRBJ2-3 | TRBV4-3 | many | CASSQEFTLLDTQYF | TGCGCCAGCAGCCAAGAGTTCACCCTTCTAGATACGCAGTATTTT
TRBD2 | TRBJ2-7 | TRBV7-2 | many | CASSFGAGGTYEQYF | TGTGCCAGCAGCTTTGGGGCGGGAGGCACCTACGAGCAGTACTTC
TRBD1 | TRBJ2-5 | TRBV5-1 | many | CASSRMTGQETQYF | TGCGCCAGCAGCCGGATGACAGGGCAAGAGACCCAGTACTTC
TRBD1 | TRBJ2-7 | TRBV6-5 | many | CASSYILTGTYEQYF | TGTGCCAGCAGTTACATTTTGACAGGGACCTACGAGCAGTACTTC
TRBD1 | TRBJ2-7 | TRBV27 | many | CASSYGQGYEQYF | TGTGCCAGCAGTTATGGACAGGGGTACGAGCAGTACTTC
TRBD2 | TRBJ2-1 | TRBV20-1 | many | CSARETSGNLYEQFF | TGCAGTGCTAGAGAAACTAGCGGGAATCTGTATGAGCAGTTCTTC
- | TRBJ2-1 | TRBV4-3 | many | CASVIGDSYNEQFF | TGCGCCAGTGTAATAGGGGACTCCTACAATGAGCAGTTCTTC
- | TRBJ1-1 | TRBV3-1 | many | CASSHLGGTEAFF | TGTGCCAGCAGCCACCTGGGTGGCACTGAAGCTTTCTTT
- | TRBJ2-7 | TRBV29-1 | many | CSVENSLSYEQYF | TGCAGCGTTGAGAACAGCCTTTCCTACGAGCAGTACTTC
- | TRBJ2-3 | TRBV15 | many | CATSPGPTSRSTDTQYF | TGTGCCACCAGCCCAGGGCCTACTAGCAGAAGCACAGATACGCAGTATTTT
- | TRBJ2-7 | TRBV23-1 | few | CASSLLAYEQYF | TGCGCCAGCAGTCTGTTAGCCTACGAGCAGTACTTC
- | TRBJ2-1 | TRBV28 | many | CASSLAYNEQFF | TGTGCCAGCAGTTTAGCCTACAATGAGCAGTTCTTC
TRBD1 | TRBJ2-1 | TRBV6-6 | many | CATHSRPGQGDYNEQFF | TGTGCCACTCATAGCAGGCCCGGACAGGGGGATTACAATGAGCAGTTCTTC
TRBD1 | TRBJ1-5 | TRBV28 | many | CASSGPGQVDQPQHF | TGTGCCAGCAGTGGACCGGGACAGGTTGATCAGCCCCAGCATTTT
- | TRBJ1-5 | TRBV4-1 | many | CASSLYSSNQPQHF | TGCGCCAGCAGCCTCTACAGCAGCAATCAGCCCCAGCATTTT
- | TRBJ1-6 | TRBV30 | few | CAWRIGSPLHF | TGTGCCTGGAGAATCGGATCACCCCTCCACTTT
- | TRBJ2-1 | TRBV9 | - | CASSSWDYNEQFF | TGTGCCAGCAGCTCTTGGGACTACAATGAGCAGTTCTTC
- | TRBJ2-7 | TRBV6-2/TRBV6-3 | many | CASSHLTAYEQYF | TGTGCCAGCAGCCACCTCACGGCATACGAGCAGTACTTC
- | TRBJ2-7 | TRBV15 | many | CATSRETGLSYEQYF | TGTGCCACCAGCAGGGAAACAGGGCTTTCCTACGAGCAGTACTTC
- | TRBJ2-3 | TRBV29-1 | many | CSVEKGEIGTDTQYF | TGCAGCGTTGAAAAAGGGGAGATTGGGACAGATACGCAGTATTTT
- | TRBJ2-1 | TRBV20-1 | many | CSARVVIGSYNEQFF | TGCAGTGCTAGGGTCGTAATCGGTTCCTACAATGAGCAGTTCTTC
TRBD2 | TRBJ2-7 | TRBV5-1 | many | CASSFGTSGYEQYF | TGCGCCAGCAGCTTCGGGACTAGCGGCTACGAGCAGTACTTC